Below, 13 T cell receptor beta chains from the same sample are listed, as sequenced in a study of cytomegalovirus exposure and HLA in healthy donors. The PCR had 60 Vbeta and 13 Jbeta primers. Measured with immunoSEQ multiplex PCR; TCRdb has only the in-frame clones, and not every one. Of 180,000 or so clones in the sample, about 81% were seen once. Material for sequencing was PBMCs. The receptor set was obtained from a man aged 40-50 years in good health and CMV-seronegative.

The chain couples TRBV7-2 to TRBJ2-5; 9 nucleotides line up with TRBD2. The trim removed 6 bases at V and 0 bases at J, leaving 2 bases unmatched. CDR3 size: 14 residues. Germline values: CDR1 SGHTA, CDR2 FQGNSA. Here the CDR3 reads CASSPSGNQETQYF. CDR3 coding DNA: TGTGCCAGCAGTCCTAGCGGGAACCAAGAGACCCAGTACTTC.

CDR3: CASSFRDRATGELFF. The DNA for the CDR3 is TGTGCCAGCAGCTTCCGGGACAGGGCCACCGGGGAGCTGTTTTTT. The chain combines TRBV7-2 with TRBJ2-2; 9 bases match TRBD1. The CDR3 has 15 amino acids. The junction had 3 bases not matched to a gene; V was cut back by 3 bases and J by 4 bases. CDR1 is SGHTA, CDR2 FQGNSA, per germline.

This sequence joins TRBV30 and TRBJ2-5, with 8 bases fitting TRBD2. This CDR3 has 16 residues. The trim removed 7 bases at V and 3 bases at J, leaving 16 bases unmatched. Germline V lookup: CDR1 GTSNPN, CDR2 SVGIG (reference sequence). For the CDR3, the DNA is TGTGCCTACGCCGGGGGGTCCGGGGGGGCCAAAGAGACCCAGTACTTC. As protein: CAYAGGSGGAKETQYF.

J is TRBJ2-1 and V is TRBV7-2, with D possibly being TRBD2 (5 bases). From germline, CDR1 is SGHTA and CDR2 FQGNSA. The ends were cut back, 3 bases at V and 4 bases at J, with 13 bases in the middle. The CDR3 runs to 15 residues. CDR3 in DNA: TGTGCCAGCAGCTTTAGTACTAGTGGGTACAATGAGCAGTTCTTC. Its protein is CASSFSTSGYNEQFF.

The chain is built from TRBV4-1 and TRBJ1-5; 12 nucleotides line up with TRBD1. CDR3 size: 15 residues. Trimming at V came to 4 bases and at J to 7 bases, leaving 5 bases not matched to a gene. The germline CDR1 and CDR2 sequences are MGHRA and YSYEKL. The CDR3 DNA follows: TGCGCCAGCAGCCCGTTCGGGACAGGGGGCCAGCCCCAGCATTTT. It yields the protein CASSPFGTGGQPQHF.

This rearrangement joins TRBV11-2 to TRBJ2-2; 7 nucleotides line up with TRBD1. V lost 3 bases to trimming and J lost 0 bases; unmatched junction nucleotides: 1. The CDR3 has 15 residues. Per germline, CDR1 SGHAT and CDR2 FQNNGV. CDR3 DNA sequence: TGTGCCAGCAGCTTCAGGGGGTCGAACACCGGGGAGCTGTTTTTT. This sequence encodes CASSFRGSNTGELFF.

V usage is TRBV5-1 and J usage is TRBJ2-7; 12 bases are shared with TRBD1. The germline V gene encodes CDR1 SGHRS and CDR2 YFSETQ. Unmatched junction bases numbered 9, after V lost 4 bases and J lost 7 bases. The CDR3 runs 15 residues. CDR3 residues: CASSAGQGAFGEQYF. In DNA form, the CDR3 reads TGCGCCAGCAGCGCGGGACAGGGGGCATTTGGGGAGCAGTACTTC. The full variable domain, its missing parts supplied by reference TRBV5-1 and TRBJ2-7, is KAGVTQTPRYLIKTRGQQVTLSCSPISGHRSVSWYQQTPGQGLQFLFEYFSETQRNKGNFPGRFSGRQFSNSRSEMNVSTLELGDSALYLCASSAGQGAFGEQYFGPGTRLTVT.

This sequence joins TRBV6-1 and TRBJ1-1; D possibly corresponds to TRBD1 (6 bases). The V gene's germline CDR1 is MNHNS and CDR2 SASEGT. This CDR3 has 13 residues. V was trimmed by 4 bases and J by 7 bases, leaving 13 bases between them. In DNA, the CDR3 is TGTGCCAGCAGTGTATCAGGGGTCGTTGAAGCTTTCTTT. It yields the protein CASSVSGVVEAFF.

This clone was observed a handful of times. CDR3 region: CASCGTAECKETQYF. CDR3 in DNA: TGTGCCAGCTGTGGGACAGCCGAATGTAAAGAGACCCAGTACTTC. This chain uses TRBV18 with TRBJ2-5, with TRBD1 matching over 7 bases. CDR1 and CDR2 (germline): KGHSH, LQKENI. With 7 bases clipped from V and 3 bases from J, the junction kept 11 bases outside the gene matches. The CDR3 is made up of 15 amino acids.

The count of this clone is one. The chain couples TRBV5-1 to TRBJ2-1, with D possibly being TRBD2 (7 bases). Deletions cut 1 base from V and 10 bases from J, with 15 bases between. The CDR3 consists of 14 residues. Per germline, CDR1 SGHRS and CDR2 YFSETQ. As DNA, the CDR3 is TGCGCCAGCAGCTTGTCCCCGGGGGGCGAAGAGCAGTTCTTC. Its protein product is CASSLSPGGEEQFF.

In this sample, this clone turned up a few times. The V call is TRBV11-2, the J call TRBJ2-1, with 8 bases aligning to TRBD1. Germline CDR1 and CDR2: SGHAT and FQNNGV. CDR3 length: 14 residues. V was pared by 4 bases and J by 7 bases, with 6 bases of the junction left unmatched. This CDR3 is CASSSTRGLNEQFF. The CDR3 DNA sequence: TGTGCCAGCAGCTCCACCAGGGGGCTAAATGAGCAGTTCTTC.

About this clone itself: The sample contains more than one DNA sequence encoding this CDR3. This CDR3 is CASSLYTDTQYF. Here the CDR3 DNA reads TGTGCCAGCAGCCTTTACACAGATACGCAGTATTTT. This chain uses TRBV11-3 with TRBJ2-3; unclear D gene. Germline loops: CDR1 SGHNT, CDR2 YENEEA. The CDR3 totals 12 residues. V lost 5 bases and J lost 2, with 5 bases in between. The variable domain in full, with the rest retrieved from reference TRBV11-3 and TRBJ2-3, is EAGVVQSPRYKIIEKKQPVAFWCNPISGHNTLYWYLQNLGQGPELLIRYENEEAVDDSQLPKDRFSAERLKGVDSTLKIQPAELGDSAVYLCASSLYTDTQYFGPGTRLTVL.

CDR3 amino acids: CASSPHPGQGNSPLHF. The CDR3 nucleotides are TGTGCCAGCAGCCCTCACCCGGGACAAGGGAATTCACCCCTCCACTTT. The chain carries TRBV5-4 and TRBJ1-6; possibly TRBD1 for D (6 bases). CDR1 is SGHNT, CDR2 YYREEE, per germline (reference sequence). V dropped 4 bases and J dropped 7 bases, with 18 bases sitting between them. The CDR3 has 16 amino acids.